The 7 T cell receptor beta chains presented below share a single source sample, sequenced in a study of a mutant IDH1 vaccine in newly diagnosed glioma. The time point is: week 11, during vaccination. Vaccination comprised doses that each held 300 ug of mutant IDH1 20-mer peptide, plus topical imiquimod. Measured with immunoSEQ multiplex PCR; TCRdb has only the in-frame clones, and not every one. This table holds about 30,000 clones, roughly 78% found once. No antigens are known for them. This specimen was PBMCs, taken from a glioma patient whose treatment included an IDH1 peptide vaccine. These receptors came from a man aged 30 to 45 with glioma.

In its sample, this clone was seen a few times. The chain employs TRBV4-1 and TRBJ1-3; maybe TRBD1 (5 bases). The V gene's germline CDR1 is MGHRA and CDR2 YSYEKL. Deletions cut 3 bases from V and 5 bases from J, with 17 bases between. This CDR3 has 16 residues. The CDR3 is CASSQYIGRVRNTIYF. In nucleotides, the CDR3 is TGCGCCAGCAGCCAGTATATAGGCAGGGTGCGAAACACCATATATTTT.

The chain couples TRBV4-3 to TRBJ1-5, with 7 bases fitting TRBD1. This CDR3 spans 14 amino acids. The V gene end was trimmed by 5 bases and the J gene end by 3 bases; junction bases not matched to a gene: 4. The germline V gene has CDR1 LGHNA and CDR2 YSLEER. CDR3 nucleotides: TGCGCCAGCAGCAGGGACAGCTTCAATCAGCCCCAGCATTTT. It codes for CASSRDSFNQPQHF.

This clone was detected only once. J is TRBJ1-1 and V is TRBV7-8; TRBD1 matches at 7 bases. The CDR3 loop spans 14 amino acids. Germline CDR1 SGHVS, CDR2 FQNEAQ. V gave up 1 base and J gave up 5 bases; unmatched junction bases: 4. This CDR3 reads CASSLEGALTEAFF. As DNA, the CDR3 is TGTGCCAGCAGCTTAGAGGGGGCGTTGACTGAAGCTTTCTTT.

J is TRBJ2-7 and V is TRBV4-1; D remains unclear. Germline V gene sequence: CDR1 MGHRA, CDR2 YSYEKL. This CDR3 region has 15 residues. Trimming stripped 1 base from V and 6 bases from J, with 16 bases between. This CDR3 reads CASSQGWSPSREQYF. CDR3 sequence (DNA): TGCGCCAGCAGCCAAGGGTGGAGCCCCTCACGCGAGCAGTACTTC.

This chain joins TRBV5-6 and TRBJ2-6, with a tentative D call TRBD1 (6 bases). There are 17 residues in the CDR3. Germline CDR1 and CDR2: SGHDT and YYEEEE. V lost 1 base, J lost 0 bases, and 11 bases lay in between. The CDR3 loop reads CASSLTGLSSGANVLTF. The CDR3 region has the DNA TGTGCCAGCAGCTTGACAGGGCTGAGCTCTGGGGCCAACGTCCTGACTTTC.

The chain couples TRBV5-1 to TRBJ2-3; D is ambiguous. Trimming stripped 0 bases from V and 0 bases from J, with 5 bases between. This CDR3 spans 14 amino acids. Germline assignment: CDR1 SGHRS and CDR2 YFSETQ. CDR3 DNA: TGCGCCAGCAGCTTGGCTCCTAGCACAGATACGCAGTATTTT. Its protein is CASSLAPSTDTQYF.

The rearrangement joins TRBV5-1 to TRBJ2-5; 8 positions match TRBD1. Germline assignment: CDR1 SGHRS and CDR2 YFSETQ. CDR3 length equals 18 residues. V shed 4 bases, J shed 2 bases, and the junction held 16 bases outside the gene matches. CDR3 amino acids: CASSTDATGTGSQETQYF. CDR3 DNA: TGCGCCAGCAGCACCGATGCGACCGGGACAGGTTCTCAAGAGACCCAGTACTTC.